Included here is one T cell receptor (beta chain) sequence, with context. This sample is drawn from a study of blood T cell repertoires in COVID-19. About the study: Sites across the United States, Italy and Spain contributed samples from acute and convalescent COVID-19. PBMCs, B-cell-depleted T cells, or T cells provided the cDNA or gDNA that made up the material.

Those enrolled in Seattle joined during active infection and were followed longitudinally afterward. Clones were read by immunoSEQ multiplex PCR, and TCRdb kept only the in-frame ones, dropping some. Among 390,000 or so clones listed, 80% to 90% were seen once. The sequencing sample was made of peripheral blood. This clonotype originated in a woman in her twenties or thirties with COVID-19, enrolled during active disease.

CDR3 DNA: TGTGCCAGCAGCCAGGGGGCTAGCGGGAGGGACTACAATGAGCAGTTCTTC. Its translation: CASSQGASGRDYNEQFF. J is TRBJ2-1 and V is TRBV7-2; TRBD2 matches 12 bases. Germline CDR1 SGHTA, CDR2 FQGNSA. The CDR3 has 17 amino acids. J lost 3 bases, V lost 5 bases, and 8 bases had no gene match. The full variable domain, rest sourced from reference TRBV7-2 and TRBJ2-1, is GAGVSQSPSNKVTEKGKDVELRCDPISGHTALYWYRQSLGQGLEFLIYFQGNSAPDKSGLPSDRFSAERTGGSVSTLTIQRTQQEDSAVYLCASSQGASGRDYNEQFFGPGTRLTVL.